The rows below give T cell receptor beta chains drawn from one sample of a study of T-cell reconstitution after alpha-beta-depleted transplantation in children. One entry per CDR3 protein results from TCRdb running MiXCR on the PCR reads. Here the sample spans hundreds of thousands of distinct CDR3 sequences, under 15% being singletons. The starting material was PBMCs from the stem cell graft donor, obtained from the stem cell graft. These receptors were obtained from a human donor who donated a stem cell graft to a child with combined immunodeficiency. CDR3s include the opening cysteine and the closing phenylalanine or tryptophan. A D gene is named only where the DNA matches it firmly. For some rows the clone size is stated as once, few or many, or as a class when expanded; others skip it.

clone_size	v_call	d_call	j_call	cdr3_nt	cdr3_aa
NA	TRBV7-9	NA	TRBJ2-3	TGTGCCAGCAGCTTAGAGGGGAGTGAGCAGTATTTT	CASSLEGSEQYF
NA	TRBV18	NA	TRBJ1-4	TGTGCCAGCTCACCAGGCCAGGGACCTGCGGATAAACTGTTTTTT	CASSPGQGPADKLFF
few	TRBV5-1	NA	TRBJ2-5	TGCGCCAGCAGCATTAGGGGAGGAGAGACCCAGTACTTC	CASSIRGGETQYF
many	TRBV20-1	TRBD1	TRBJ1-1	TGCAGTGCTAGACAGGGGGCGACTGAAGCTTTCTTT	CSARQGATEAFF
many	TRBV29-1	TRBD1	TRBJ2-3	TGCAGCGGCCTTGACAGGGTGGGGACAGATACGCAGTATTTT	CSGLDRVGTDTQYF
NA	TRBV12-3/TRBV12-4	NA	TRBJ1-2	TGTGCCAGCAGTTTAGGCGCCAGGCGGGGTGGCTACACCTTC	CASSLGARRGGYTF
NA	TRBV15	TRBD2	TRBJ2-1	TGTGCCACCAGCAGAGATTTGGGGGGGGCCTACAATGAGCAGTTCTTC	CATSRDLGGAYNEQFF
few	TRBV6-5	TRBD1	TRBJ2-7	TGTGCCAGCAGTTACTCAGGGGACAGGCTGGGCGGGGTGCAATACGAGCAGTACTTC	CASSYSGDRLGGVQYEQYF
many	TRBV12-3/TRBV12-4	NA	TRBJ2-5	TGTGCCAGCAGTTTAGCTGTCGGAGAGACCCAGTACTTC	CASSLAVGETQYF
few	TRBV30	TRBD1	TRBJ2-2	TGTGCCTGGGACAGGGGAGACGGGGAGCTGTTTTTT	CAWDRGDGELFF
many	TRBV5-1	NA	TRBJ2-3	TGCGCCAGCAGCTCCCGATCTTTAGACGGTTCATTGGAGTATTTT	CASSSRSLDGSLEYF
many	TRBV20-1	TRBD2	TRBJ2-3	TGCAGTGCTACCTTGGGAGGGTCTAGCACAGATACGCAGTATTTT	CSATLGGSSTDTQYF
few	TRBV7-9	TRBD1	TRBJ2-1	TGTGCCAGCACCTCGGACAGGGGCCTTTTCTCCTACAATGAGCAGTTCTTC	CASTSDRGLFSYNEQFF
NA	TRBV9	NA	TRBJ2-7	TGTGCCAGCAGCGTAGGTAGGGGCGACGAGCAGTACTTC	CASSVGRGDEQYF
few	TRBV7-9	NA	TRBJ1-1	TGTGCCAGCAGCTCAGCCACAACCCGAGGGGGCACTGAAGCTTTCTTT	CASSSATTRGGTEAFF
NA	TRBV3-1	TRBD1	TRBJ2-3	TGTGCCAGCAGACCCGGGACAGCTTACACAGATACGCAGTATTTT	CASRPGTAYTDTQYF
few	TRBV20-1	TRBD2	TRBJ2-1	TGCAGTGCCAGGGATGGACTAGCGGGAAATGAGCAGTTCTTC	CSARDGLAGNEQFF
many	TRBV28	TRBD2	TRBJ2-3	TGTGCCAGCAGACCTAGCGGGCAACTCACAGATACGCAGTATTTT	CASRPSGQLTDTQYF
NA	TRBV29-1	NA	TRBJ2-3	TGCAGCGTTCTCGCGGTATACACAGATACGCAGTATTTT	CSVLAVYTDTQYF
NA	TRBV5-1	TRBD2	TRBJ2-5	TGCGCCAGCAGCTTCGGCGGGGGGGACGAAGAGACCCAGTACTTC	CASSFGGGDEETQYF
NA	TRBV12-3/TRBV12-4	NA	TRBJ2-1	TGTGCCAGCAAAGTTAAGAATGGGGTATACAATGAGCAGTTCTTC	CASKVKNGVYNEQFF
NA	TRBV5-5	NA	TRBJ2-7	TGTGCCAGCAGCCCGCGGAGCGAAGCAGGCTACGAGCAGTACTTC	CASSPRSEAGYEQYF
few	TRBV5-1	NA	TRBJ2-6	TGCGCCAGCAGAGAGGGAAATGGGGCCAACGTCCTGACTTTC	CASREGNGANVLTF
many	TRBV6-5	NA	TRBJ1-4	TGTGCCAGCAGTTACTCTCCGGGGGCGCCTGAAAAACTGTTTTTT	CASSYSPGAPEKLFF
NA	TRBV27	TRBD2	TRBJ2-6	TGTGCCAGCAGTTTCCGCGGGGGGGTCCTGACTTTC	CASSFRGGVLTF
NA	TRBV7-6	TRBD1	TRBJ2-7	TGTGCCAGCAGCTCCAGTTTGGGGCCGACAGGGACCTACGAGCAGTACTTC	CASSSSLGPTGTYEQYF
many	TRBV11-2	TRBD2	TRBJ2-1	TGTGCCAGCAGGCCGGTAGCGGGGCCTTTTTACAATGAGCAGTTCTTC	CASRPVAGPFYNEQFF